Detailed here is one T cell receptor beta chain. The CDR3 has 15 amino acids. Germline loops: CDR1 MNHEY, CDR2 SVGAGI. The germline V and J ends were trimmed by 6 bases and 3 bases, with 17 bases remaining between them. Produced via immunoSEQ multiplex PCR; TCRdb's table is partial and in-frame only. Here the sample spans some 2,000,000 clones, about 95% being singletons. The record originates from a study of shared clonotypes between healthy human individuals. J is TRBJ1-1 and V is TRBV6-5, with a tentative D call TRBD1 (6 bases). Material for sequencing was naive CD4+ T cells sorted from blood. Noted subset: CD45RA+ positively selected. This TCR was recovered from a man between 18 and 35 years old in good health. Here the CDR3 DNA reads TGTGCCAGCAGGTACCTCGGGGGGCGGGACACTGAAGCTTTCTTT. Its translation is CASRYLGGRDTEAFF.